This is a list of T cell receptor beta chains from one sample in a study of cytomegalovirus exposure and HLA in healthy donors. Sequencing was performed with immunoSEQ multiplex PCR; in TCRdb, only in-frame clones are kept and a portion is missing. Its clone listing holds nearly 200,000 clones. The sequenced sample consisted of PBMCs. The receptor source for this set is a boy aged 5-17 years in good health and CMV-seronegative. CDR3s include the opening cysteine and the closing phenylalanine or tryptophan. A D gene is named only where the DNA matches it firmly.

j_call,v_call,d_call,cdr3_nt,cdr3_aa
TRBJ1-1,TRBV7-9,-,TGTGCCAGCAGCTTAGGTGGGCAGGGTACTGAAGCTTTCTTT,CASSLGGQGTEAFF
TRBJ1-5,TRBV2,TRBD1,TGTGCCAGCAGTGGGGGAGGACAGGGTCAGCCCCAGCATTTT,CASSGGGQGQPQHF
TRBJ1-1,TRBV27,-,TGTGCCAGCAGTTTCGGACTAAACACTGAAGCTTTCTTT,CASSFGLNTEAFF
TRBJ2-5,TRBV5-6,TRBD2,TGTGCCAGCAGCTTGGTGGGACTAGGGGCCGGTCGGACCCAGTACTTC,CASSLVGLGAGRTQYF
TRBJ1-2,TRBV29-1,-,TGCAGCGCAGACAGTGAACACTATGGCTACACCTTC,CSADSEHYGYTF
TRBJ2-3,TRBV19,TRBD1,TGTGCCAGTAGTATTATCGGGACAGGGACGCAGTATTTT,CASSIIGTGTQYF
TRBJ1-3,TRBV6-1,-,TGTGCCAGCAGCGCGATCCGGTCGTCTGGAAACACCATATATTTT,CASSAIRSSGNTIYF
TRBJ1-5,TRBV6-5,TRBD1,TGTGCCAGCAGTTACTCAGGGGGCAGCGGCAATCAGCCCCAGCATTTT,CASSYSGGSGNQPQHF
TRBJ1-6,TRBV15,-,TGTGCCACCAGCAGAGTCCCGGGAAGTAATTCACCCCTCCACTTT,CATSRVPGSNSPLHF
TRBJ2-7,TRBV4-1,-,TGCGCCAGCAGCCAAGCCCCGGGGGACGAGCAGTACTTC,CASSQAPGDEQYF
TRBJ2-1,TRBV7-3,-,TGTGCCAGCAGCCTTTACGATAGCTCCTACAATGAGCAGTTCTTC,CASSLYDSSYNEQFF
TRBJ1-1,TRBV11-2,-,TGTGCCAGCAGCCTACTACGAATGAACACTGAAGCTTTCTTT,CASSLLRMNTEAFF
TRBJ1-2,TRBV5-6,-,TGTGCCAGCAGCTTGGCCAGGGGATATGGCTACACCTTC,CASSLARGYGYTF